This T cell receptor (beta chain) was profiled in a study of cytomegalovirus exposure and HLA in healthy donors. Study-level findings and limits: In vitro experiments confirmed that a few CMV-associated chains were specific for CMV antigens.

A remark on this clone: The target antigen is unknown.

CDR3 length: 14 amino acids. Germline CDR1 is SGHNT and CDR2 is YYREEE (reference sequence). Trimming left V 0 bases short and J 5 bases short, with 10 bases between. The primer mix had 60 Vbeta and 13 Jbeta primers. Produced via immunoSEQ multiplex PCR; TCRdb's table is partial and in-frame only. Counted here are approximately 120,000 clones, about two thirds occurring once; the ten biggest clones make up less than 5%. This chain connects TRBV5-4 to TRBJ2-3; a weak D match, TRBD1 (5 bases). Sequencing was carried out using PBMCs. The receptor's source is a man aged 55 to 70 in good health and CMV-seropositive. CDR3 bases: TGTGCCAGCAGCTTGGGATTAGGGGAAGATACGCAGTATTTT. It specifies CASSLGLGEDTQYF.